These 2 T cell receptor beta chains came from one sample sequenced in a study of cytomegalovirus exposure and HLA in healthy donors. Sequencing used immunoSEQ multiplex PCR; TCRdb keeps in-frame clones, though not all of them. The sample shows fewer than 250,000 clones, 80% to 85% of them seen only once. The specimen sequenced was PBMCs. These receptors were collected from a woman under 40 in good health and CMV-seropositive.

This clone was seen a handful of times. This chain uses TRBV7-9 with TRBJ2-2; maybe TRBD2 (6 bases). Trimming took off 5 bases at V and 4 bases at J, with 11 bases between the two ends. This CDR3 contains 14 residues. Germline V gives CDR1 SEHNR, CDR2 FQNEAQ (reference sequence). The CDR3 DNA reads TGTGCCAGCAGCCGGGCGGGGACCACCGGGGAGCTGTTTTTT. This gives the protein CASSRAGTTGELFF.

The CDR3 DNA follows: TGTGCCAGCAGTTTAACCCCAGGGGGGCCCTATGGCTACACCTTC. Residues: CASSLTPGGPYGYTF. This chain links TRBV27 with TRBJ1-2, with TRBD1 identical over 7 bases. The CDR3 extends over 15 amino acids. CDR1 is MNHEY and CDR2 is SMNVEV in the germline V gene (reference sequence). J lost 4 bases, V lost 2 bases, and 7 bases had no gene match.